The rows below give T cell receptor beta chains drawn from one sample of a study of OX40 agonist ivuxolimab in advanced cancers. Clones were sequenced by immunoSEQ multiplex PCR, and TCRdb holds only the in-frame ones, with some missing. The table has over 80,000 clones, approximately 87% seen once; the top ten hold approximately 0.85%. This sample comprised CD4+ or CD8+ T cells sorted from blood, obtained in a trial of the OX40 agonist ivuxolimab. Source of these receptors: an adult with an advanced solid tumor such as melanoma, head and neck, liver or kidney cancer. The CDR3 runs from the conserved cysteine through the conserved F or W. Each record gives: D gene, clone size, V gene, J gene, CDR3 protein, CDR3 DNA. The D gene is left open where the match is weak. Where a row states a size, it is once, few, many or the class of an expanded clone; other rows omit it.

-	-	TRBV11-2	TRBJ2-4	CASSLGGPRLQYF	TGTGCCAGCAGCTTAGGCGGGCCGCGCCTTCAGTACTTC
TRBD1	once	TRBV5-1	TRBJ1-1	CASSFTGGGYLNTEAFF	TGCGCCAGCAGCTTTACAGGGGGCGGATATCTGAACACTGAAGCTTTCTTT
TRBD2	-	TRBV9	TRBJ2-5	CASSVGGGTKETQYF	TGTGCCAGCAGCGTAGGAGGAGGGACTAAAGAGACCCAGTACTTC
TRBD2	-	TRBV5-6	TRBJ2-3	CASSLEGSGASSRQYF	TGTGCCAGCAGCTTGGAGGGTAGCGGGGCCTCCTCGCGGCAGTATTTT
TRBD1	-	TRBV4-3	TRBJ1-5	CASSQDRGGQPQHF	TGCGCCAGCAGCCAAGATCGAGGGGGCCAGCCCCAGCATTTT
TRBD2	-	TRBV19	TRBJ2-3	CASSMGLTGGGTDTQYF	TGTGCCAGTAGTATGGGCCTCACCGGGGGGGGGACAGATACGCAGTATTTT
TRBD1	few	TRBV28	TRBJ2-7	CASSFRLWDRGDYEQYF	TGTGCCAGCAGTTTTCGGCTTTGGGACAGGGGGGACTACGAGCAGTACTTC
-	once	TRBV30	TRBJ1-5	CAWSVTAGQPQHF	TGTGCCTGGAGTGTAACTGCCGGGCAGCCCCAGCATTTT
-	-	TRBV7-2	TRBJ2-7	CASSLARDGYEQYF	TGTGCCAGCAGCTTAGCCAGGGATGGGTACGAGCAGTACTTC
-	-	TRBV5-4	TRBJ2-3	CASSLAIEGTQYF	TGTGCCAGCAGCTTGGCCATTGAGGGTACGCAGTATTTT
-	-	TRBV21-1	TRBJ2-7	CASNWGFPYYEQYF	TGTGCCAGCAACTGGGGTTTCCCTTACTACGAGCAGTACTTC
TRBD1	-	TRBV6-6	TRBJ1-1	CASSGRTGTNTEAFF	TGTGCCAGCAGTGGCCGGACAGGGACGAACACTGAAGCTTTCTTT
TRBD1	few	TRBV6-1	TRBJ2-6	CASRRDRVGANVLTF	TGTGCCAGCAGGAGGGACAGGGTTGGGGCCAACGTCCTGACTTTC
-	-	TRBV20-1	TRBJ1-1	CSASSNTEAFF	TGCAGTGCTAGCTCGAACACTGAAGCTTTCTTT
TRBD2	-	TRBV4-2	TRBJ2-7	CASSQEGSTGTKKQYF	TGTGCCAGCAGCCAAGAGGGGTCGACCGGGACTAAAAAGCAGTACTTC
-	-	TRBV5-1	TRBJ2-1	CASSRERTDYNEQFF	TGCGCCAGCAGTCGCGAGAGGACAGACTACAATGAGCAGTTCTTC
-	-	TRBV6-5	TRBJ2-3	CASSYRGSTDTQYF	TGTGCCAGCAGTTACAGGGGGAGCACAGATACGCAGTATTTT
-	few	TRBV30	TRBJ1-5	CAWGRFGQPQHF	TGTGCCTGGGGCAGGTTTGGTCAGCCCCAGCATTTT
-	-	TRBV18	TRBJ1-1	CASSPQTVGTEAFF	TGTGCCAGCTCACCTCAAACGGTGGGTACTGAAGCTTTCTTT
-	few	TRBV5-4	TRBJ2-4	CASRRTAENIQYF	TGTGCCAGCAGGCGGACAGCCGAAAACATTCAGTACTTC
-	-	TRBV7-2	TRBJ2-3	CASSVIADTQYF	TGTGCCAGCAGCGTAATAGCAGATACGCAGTATTTT
TRBD2	-	TRBV5-6	TRBJ2-7	CASSSWVAGSYEQYF	TGTGCCAGCAGCTCTTGGGTAGCGGGGAGCTACGAGCAGTACTTC
TRBD1	-	TRBV6-5	TRBJ1-5	CASSYSSQGGHQPQHF	TGTGCCAGCAGTTACTCGAGTCAAGGGGGCCATCAGCCCCAGCATTTT
-	-	TRBV19	TRBJ1-4	CASSINWRQDLNEKLFF	TGTGCCAGTAGTATAAACTGGCGCCAGGACCTAAATGAAAAACTGTTTTTT
-	-	TRBV5-1	TRBJ2-2	CASSLAGNTGELFF	TGCGCCAGCAGCTTGGCCGGCAACACCGGGGAGCTGTTTTTT
TRBD2	-	TRBV19	TRBJ2-1	CASTNSGGINEQFF	TGTGCCAGTACAAATAGCGGGGGAATTAATGAGCAGTTCTTC
-	-	TRBV5-1	TRBJ2-3	CASTPPSADTQYF	TGCGCCAGCACTCCCCCCAGTGCGGATACGCAGTATTTT
-	-	TRBV6-5	TRBJ1-5	CASSYSQGVEKPQHF	TGTGCCAGCAGTTACTCACAGGGAGTGGAGAAGCCCCAGCATTTT
-	-	TRBV10-3	TRBJ2-3	CAISEAGSGRTFTDTQYF	TGTGCCATCAGTGAGGCCGGGTCTGGGAGAACCTTCACAGATACGCAGTATTTT